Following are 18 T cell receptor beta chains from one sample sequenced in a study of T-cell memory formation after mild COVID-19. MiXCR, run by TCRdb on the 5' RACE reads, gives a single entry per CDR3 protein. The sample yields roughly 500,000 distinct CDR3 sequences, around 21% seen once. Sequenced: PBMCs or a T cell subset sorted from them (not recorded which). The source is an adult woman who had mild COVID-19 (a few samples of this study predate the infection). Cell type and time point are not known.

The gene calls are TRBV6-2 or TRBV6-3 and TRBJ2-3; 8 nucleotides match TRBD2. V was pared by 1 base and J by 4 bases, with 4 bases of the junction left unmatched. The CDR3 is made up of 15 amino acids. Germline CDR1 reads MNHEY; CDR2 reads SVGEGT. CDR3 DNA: TGTGCCAGCAGTTACTGGGGGACTAGTCCAGATACGCAGTATTTT. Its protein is CASSYWGTSPDTQYF.

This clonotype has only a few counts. CDR3 amino acids: CSVATLTTAKNIQYF. CDR3 in DNA: TGCAGCGTTGCCACCCTGACCACAGCCAAAAACATTCAGTACTTC. This chain uses TRBV29-1 with TRBJ2-4, with unresolved D. V dropped 4 bases and J dropped 0 bases, with 13 bases sitting between them. This CDR3 spans 15 amino acids. Looked up from germline, CDR1 is SQVTM and CDR2 is ANQGSEA. The variable domain in full, with the rest retrieved from reference TRBV29-1 and TRBJ2-4, is SAVISQKPSRDICQRGTSLTIQCQVDSQVTMMFWYRQQPGQSLTLIATANQGSEATYESGFVIDKFPISRPNLTFSTLTVSNMSPEDSSIYLCSVATLTTAKNIQYFGAGTRLSVL.

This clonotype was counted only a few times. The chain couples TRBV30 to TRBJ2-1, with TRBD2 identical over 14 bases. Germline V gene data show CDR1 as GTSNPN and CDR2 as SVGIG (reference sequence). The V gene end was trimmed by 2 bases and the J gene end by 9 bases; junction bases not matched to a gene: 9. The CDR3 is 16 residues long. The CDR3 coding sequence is TGTGCCTGGAGTCCAGGGACTAGCGGGAGAGTGGGTGAGCAGTTCTTC. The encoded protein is CAWSPGTSGRVGEQFF.

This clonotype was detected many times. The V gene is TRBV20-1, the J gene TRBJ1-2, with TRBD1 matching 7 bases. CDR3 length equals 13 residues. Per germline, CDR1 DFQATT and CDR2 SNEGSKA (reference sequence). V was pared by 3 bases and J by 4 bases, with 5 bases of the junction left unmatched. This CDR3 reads CSASAGQPYGYTF. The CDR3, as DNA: TGCAGTGCTAGTGCGGGACAGCCCTATGGCTACACCTTC.

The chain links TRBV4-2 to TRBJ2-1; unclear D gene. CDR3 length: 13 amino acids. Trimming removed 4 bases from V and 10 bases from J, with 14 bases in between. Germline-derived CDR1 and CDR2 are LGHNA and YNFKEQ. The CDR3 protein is CASSPTPLAEQFF. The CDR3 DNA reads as TGTGCCAGCAGCCCTACCCCCCTTGCGGAGCAGTTCTTC.

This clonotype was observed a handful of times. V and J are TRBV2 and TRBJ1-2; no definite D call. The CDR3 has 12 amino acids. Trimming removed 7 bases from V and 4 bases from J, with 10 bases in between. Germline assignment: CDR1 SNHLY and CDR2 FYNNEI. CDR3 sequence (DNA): TGTGCCAGCATGGACCTGGGCTATGGCTACACCTTC. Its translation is CASMDLGYGYTF. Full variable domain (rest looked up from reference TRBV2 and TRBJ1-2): EPEVTQTPSHQVTQMGQEVILRCVPISNHLYFYWYRQILGQKVEFLVSFYNNEISEKSEIFDDQFSVERPDGSNFTLKIRSTKLEDSAMYFCASMDLGYGYTFGSGTRLTVV.

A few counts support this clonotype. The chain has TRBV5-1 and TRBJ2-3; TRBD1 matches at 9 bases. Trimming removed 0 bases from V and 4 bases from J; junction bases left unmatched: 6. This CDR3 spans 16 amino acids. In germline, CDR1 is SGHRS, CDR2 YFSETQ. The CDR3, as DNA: TGCGCCAGCAGCTTGGACGAGGACAGGGGCTCAGATACGCAGTATTTT. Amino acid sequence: CASSLDEDRGSDTQYF.

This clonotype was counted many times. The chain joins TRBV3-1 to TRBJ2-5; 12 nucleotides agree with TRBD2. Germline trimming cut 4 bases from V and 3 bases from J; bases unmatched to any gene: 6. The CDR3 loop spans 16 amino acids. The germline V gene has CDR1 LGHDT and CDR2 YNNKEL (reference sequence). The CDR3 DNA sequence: TGTGCCAGCAGCCCACGACTAGCGGGGGCGGAAGAGACCCAGTACTTC. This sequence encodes CASSPRLAGAEETQYF.

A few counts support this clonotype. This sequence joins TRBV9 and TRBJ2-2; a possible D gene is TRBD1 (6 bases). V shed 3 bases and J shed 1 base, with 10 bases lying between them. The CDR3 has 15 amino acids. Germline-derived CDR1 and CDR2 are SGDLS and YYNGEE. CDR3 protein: CASSAKTGNTGELFF. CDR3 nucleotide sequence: TGTGCCAGCAGCGCCAAGACAGGGAACACCGGGGAGCTGTTTTTT. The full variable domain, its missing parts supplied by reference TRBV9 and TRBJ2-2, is DSGVTQTPKHLITATGQRVTLRCSPRSGDLSVYWYQQSLDQGLQFLIQYYNGEERAKGNILERFSAQQFPDLHSELNLSSLELGDSALYFCASSAKTGNTGELFFGEGSRLTVL.

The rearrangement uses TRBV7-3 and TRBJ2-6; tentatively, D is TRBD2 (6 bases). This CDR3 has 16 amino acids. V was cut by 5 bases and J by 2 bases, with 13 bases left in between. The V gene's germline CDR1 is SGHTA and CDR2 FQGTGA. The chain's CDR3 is CASSPVAGTGANVLTF. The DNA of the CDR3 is TGTGCCAGCAGCCCCGTTGCGGGAACTGGGGCCAACGTCCTGACTTTC.

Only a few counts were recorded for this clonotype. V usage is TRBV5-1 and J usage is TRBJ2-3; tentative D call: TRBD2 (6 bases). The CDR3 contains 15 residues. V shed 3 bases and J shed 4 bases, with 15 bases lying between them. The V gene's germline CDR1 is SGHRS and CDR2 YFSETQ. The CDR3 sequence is CASSSSGTGSDTQYF. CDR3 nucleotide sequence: TGCGCCAGCAGCTCGTCTGGGACTGGATCAGATACGCAGTATTTT.

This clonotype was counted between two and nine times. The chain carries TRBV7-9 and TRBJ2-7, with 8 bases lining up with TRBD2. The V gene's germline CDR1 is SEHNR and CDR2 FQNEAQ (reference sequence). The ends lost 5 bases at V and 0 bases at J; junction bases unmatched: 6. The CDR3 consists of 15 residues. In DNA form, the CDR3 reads TGTGCCAGCAGCCCCTGGGGGACTAGCTCCTACGAGCAGTACTTC. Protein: CASSPWGTSSYEQYF.

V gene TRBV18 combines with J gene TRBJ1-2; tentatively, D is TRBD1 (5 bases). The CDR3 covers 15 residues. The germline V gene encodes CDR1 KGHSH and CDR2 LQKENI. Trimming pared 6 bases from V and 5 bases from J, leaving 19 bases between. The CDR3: CASSPSPGGEYGYTF. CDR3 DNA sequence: TGTGCCAGCTCCCCCTCTCCCGGGGGGGAGTATGGCTACACCTTC.

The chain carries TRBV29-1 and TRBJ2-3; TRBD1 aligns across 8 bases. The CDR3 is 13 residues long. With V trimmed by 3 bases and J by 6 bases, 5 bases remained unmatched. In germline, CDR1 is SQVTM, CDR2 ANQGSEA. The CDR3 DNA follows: TGCAGCGTTGACAGGGGGCGAATGGATACGCAGTATTTT. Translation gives CSVDRGRMDTQYF.

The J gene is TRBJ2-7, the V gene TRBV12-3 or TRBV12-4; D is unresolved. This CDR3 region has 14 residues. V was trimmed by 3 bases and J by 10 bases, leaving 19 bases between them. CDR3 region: CASSFYIAARAQYF. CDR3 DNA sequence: TGTGCCAGCAGTTTTTACATCGCAGCTAGAGCACAGTACTTC.

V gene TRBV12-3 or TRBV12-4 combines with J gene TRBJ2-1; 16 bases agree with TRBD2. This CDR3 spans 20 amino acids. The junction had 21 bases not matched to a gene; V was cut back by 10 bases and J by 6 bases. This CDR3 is CATRLVGTSGRGPLGNEQFF. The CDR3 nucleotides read TGTGCCACCCGGCTTGTGGGGACTAGCGGGAGGGGCCCCCTGGGCAATGAGCAGTTCTTC.

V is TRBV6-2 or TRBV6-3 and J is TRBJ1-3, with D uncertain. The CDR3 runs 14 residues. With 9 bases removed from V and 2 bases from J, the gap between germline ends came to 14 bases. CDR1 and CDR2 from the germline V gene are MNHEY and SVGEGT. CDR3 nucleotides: TGTGCCAGTTGGGCAAGACGGACTGGAAACACCATATATTTT. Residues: CASWARRTGNTIYF.

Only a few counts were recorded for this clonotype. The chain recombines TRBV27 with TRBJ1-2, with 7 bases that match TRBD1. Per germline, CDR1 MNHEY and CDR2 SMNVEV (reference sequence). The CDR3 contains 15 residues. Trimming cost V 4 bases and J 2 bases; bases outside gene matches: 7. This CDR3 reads CASSSRQGLNYGYTF. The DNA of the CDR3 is TGTGCCAGCAGTTCCCGACAGGGCTTGAACTATGGCTACACCTTC.